The rows below give T cell receptor beta chains drawn from one sample of a study of Ad26.COV2.S vaccination and SARS-CoV-2 variants. Generated by immunoSEQ multiplex PCR, the TCRdb table keeps only in-frame clones and is missing some. The table records 150,000 to 200,000 clones, roughly nine tenths of them present only once. The sequencing used peripheral blood, collected after recovery from COVID-19. The receptors stem from a human donor who had recovered from COVID-19. CDR3s include the opening cysteine and the closing phenylalanine or tryptophan.

TRBV6-5	TRBJ1-5	CASSRDGLGNQPQHF
TRBV6-1	TRBJ2-2	CASSDRTSTGELFF
TRBV18	TRBJ1-1	CASSATGNTEAFF
TRBV7-7	TRBJ2-3	CASSPETAGTDTQYF
TRBV28	TRBJ1-2	CASSRAWGYTF
TRBV7-9	TRBJ1-6	CASSLSLTGVVYNSPLHF
TRBV6-4	TRBJ2-7	CASSPNSGASYEQYF
TRBV6-1	TRBJ1-5	CASSEVNRNQPQHF
TRBV7-2	TRBJ2-1	CASSLGTRGQFF
TRBV7-3	TRBJ2-3	CASSLMAGGTDTQYF
TRBV9	TRBJ2-3	CASSAPSGASTDTQYF
TRBV4-1	TRBJ1-1	CASSQVGERMKAFF
TRBV16	TRBJ1-2	CASSHPGTGGVGGYTF
TRBV5-1	TRBJ2-4	CASSSSGIAKNIQYF
TRBV30	TRBJ2-5	CAWTSGNGQETQYF
TRBV29-1	TRBJ1-1	CSVEGAGQTEAFF
TRBV27	TRBJ2-5	CASSLSSGRVETQYF
TRBV19	TRBJ1-4	CASSIDLSGRATNEKLFF
TRBV3-1/TRBV3-2	TRBJ2-1	CASSQDNGAGPYNEQFF
TRBV2	TRBJ2-1	CASRIPTGQTYNEQFF
TRBV5-5	TRBJ2-5	CASSQTGFGQETQYF
TRBV11-2	TRBJ2-5	CASSFWKRGRGETQYF
TRBV6-6	TRBJ2-1	CASSRGTGDMNEQFF
TRBV10-3	TRBJ2-1	CAISVPPSQNEQFF
TRBV9	TRBJ2-5	CASSVGRADQETQYF
TRBV27	TRBJ2-4	CASTLRAGVKNIQYF
TRBV5-6	TRBJ2-1	CASKLLGTGINNEQFF
TRBV5-1	TRBJ2-5	CASSSDRAQETQYF
TRBV4-1	TRBJ1-5	CASSQEEVSGQPQHF
TRBV7-9	TRBJ2-1	CASSSPLGDRGLDEQFF
TRBV11-2	TRBJ1-5	CASSSSQGEPQHF